The 15 T cell receptor beta chains listed next were all sequenced from one sample in a study of cytomegalovirus exposure and HLA in healthy donors. TCRdb's copy holds only in-frame clones and misses some; the assay was immunoSEQ multiplex PCR. The sample consists of around 73,000 clones, around 90% of them appearing once. The specimen was PBMCs. The receptors come from a woman in her late teens or twenties in good health and CMV-seropositive.

The CDR3 bases are TGTGCCAGCAGCAGACTAGCGGGAGGAGTGGAGACCCAGTACTTC. It translates to CASSRLAGGVETQYF. The chain couples TRBV6-1 to TRBJ2-5; TRBD2 aligns across 13 bases. The CDR3 is made up of 15 amino acids. V shed 6 bases, J shed 5 bases, and the junction held 6 bases outside the gene matches. Germline V lookup: CDR1 MNHNS, CDR2 SASEGT.

This chain links TRBV2 with TRBJ2-7; the D is unclear. The V end was cut by 3 bases, the J end by 4 bases, with 7 bases between. The germline gives CDR1 SNHLY, CDR2 FYNNEI. The CDR3 runs 12 residues. The CDR3 region is CASSDSGYEQYF. The CDR3 DNA reads as TGTGCCAGCAGTGACTCAGGATACGAGCAGTACTTC. The full variable domain, completed using reference TRBV2 and TRBJ2-7, is EPEVTQTPSHQVTQMGQEVILRCVPISNHLYFYWYRQILGQKVEFLVSFYNNEISEKSEIFDDQFSVERPDGSNFTLKIRSTKLEDSAMYFCASSDSGYEQYFGPGTRLTVT.

The table lists this clone with a count of one. This rearrangement joins TRBV7-9 to TRBJ2-7; 11 bases line up with TRBD2. With V trimmed by 5 bases and J by 6 bases, 9 bases remained unmatched. CDR3 size: 15 residues. The germline V gene has CDR1 SEHNR and CDR2 FQNEAQ (reference sequence). This chain's CDR3 is CASSLLAGGPSEQYF. The CDR3 bases are TGTGCCAGCAGCCTGCTAGCGGGAGGACCCTCCGAGCAGTACTTC.

This chain links TRBV27 with TRBJ2-7; 14 positions agree with TRBD2. CDR1 MNHEY and CDR2 SMNVEV come from the germline V gene (reference sequence). The CDR3 runs 15 residues. The V segment lost 4 bases and the J segment 3 bases; nucleotides outside the gene matches: 2. CDR3 protein: CASSWTSGRIYEQYF. In DNA, the CDR3 is TGTGCCAGCAGTTGGACTAGCGGGAGGATCTACGAGCAGTACTTC.

The chain recombines TRBV5-6 with TRBJ2-2, with unresolved D. Trimming removed 0 bases at V and 4 bases at J, with 10 bases between. This CDR3 spans 15 amino acids. Looked up from germline, CDR1 is SGHDT and CDR2 is YYEEEE. CDR3 amino acids: CASSLGQAITGELFF. The DNA for the CDR3 is TGTGCCAGCAGCTTGGGTCAGGCTATCACCGGGGAGCTGTTTTTT.

The chain joins TRBV10-3 to TRBJ1-5; TRBD1 might be the D (5 bases). Trimming left V 4 bases short and J 2 bases short, with 15 bases between. The CDR3 loop spans 16 amino acids. Germline assignment: CDR1 ENHRY and CDR2 SYGVKD. The CDR3 bases are TGTGCCATCAGTGCGGGCCTACCACAGGGCAATCAGCCCCAGCATTTT. Its protein product is CAISAGLPQGNQPQHF.

CDR3 sequence (DNA): TGTGCCAGCAGCTCCCCCCTGGGGGCCACTAGCGGTGGCTACGAGCAGTACTTC. This translates into CASSSPLGATSGGYEQYF. This rearrangement joins TRBV11-2 to TRBJ2-7; 8 bases agree with TRBD2. CDR1 is SGHAT and CDR2 is FQNNGV in the germline V gene. The ends lost 4 bases at V and 3 bases at J; junction bases unmatched: 17. The CDR3 sequence is 18 residues long.

This chain joins TRBV15 and TRBJ2-1; 9 nucleotides line up with TRBD1. In germline, CDR1 is LNHNV, CDR2 YYDKDF (reference sequence). The CDR3 has 16 residues. V dropped 4 bases and J dropped 4; count of bases not matched to a gene: 8. The chain's CDR3 is CATSNPGQGVYNEQFF. The CDR3 coding sequence is TGTGCCACCAGCAACCCGGGACAGGGAGTGTACAATGAGCAGTTCTTC.

The chain carries TRBV14 and TRBJ2-1; tentatively, D is TRBD1 (5 bases). Germline V lookup: CDR1 SGHDN, CDR2 FVKESK. V lost 5 bases to trimming and J lost 0 bases, with 11 bases between them. The length of the CDR3 is 15 residues. Here the CDR3 DNA reads TGTGCCAGCAGCTCTCGACAGAGCTCCTACAATGAGCAGTTCTTC. It codes for CASSSRQSSYNEQFF.

About this clone: A much bigger clone sits one base away, suggesting this may be a read error. This chain uses TRBV23-1 with TRBJ1-5, with 8 bases fitting TRBD1. TRBV23-1 is given ORF status, its function remaining uncertain. The CDR3 is 14 amino acids. CDR3 coding DNA: TGCGCCAGCAGTCAATCGACAGGGGATCAGCTCCAGCATTTT. Translating it yields CASSQSTGDQLQHF.

V and J are TRBV4-1 and TRBJ2-1; 13 bases are shared with TRBD2. The CDR3 has 14 residues. CDR1 and CDR2 (germline): MGHRA, YSYEKL. The ends lost 5 bases at V and 12 bases at J; junction bases unmatched: 7. CDR3 nucleotide sequence: TGCGCCAGCAGCACCGGGACTAGCGGGAAACGGCAGTTCTTC. This gives the protein CASSTGTSGKRQFF.

V is TRBV19 and J is TRBJ1-2, with 9 bases fitting TRBD1. This CDR3 has 14 amino acids. Losses at the gene ends were 7 bases for V and 4 bases for J; bases not matched to a gene: 7. Germline lookup yields CDR1 LNHDA and CDR2 SQIVND (reference sequence). CDR3: CASTRTGVAYGYTF. DNA for the CDR3: TGTGCCAGTACCCGGACAGGGGTCGCCTATGGCTACACCTTC.

This clone was seen many times. V usage is TRBV12-5 and J usage is TRBJ2-7, with 11 bases matching TRBD1. V trimming: 4 bases; J trimming: 5 bases; junction bases outside the gene matches: 7. Germline CDR1 is LGHNT and CDR2 is FRNRAP. There are 15 residues in the CDR3. CDR3 sequence (DNA): TGTGCTAGTGGTTGGATGGACAGGGGGCTGAACGAGCAGTACTTC. Its protein product is CASGWMDRGLNEQYF. The entire variable domain, with the rest obtained from reference TRBV12-5 and TRBJ2-7, is as follows: DARVTQTPRHKVTEMGQEVTMRCQPILGHNTVFWYRQTMMQGLELLAYFRNRAPLDDSGMPKDRFSAEMPDATLATLKIQPSEPRDSAVYFCASGWMDRGLNEQYFGPGTRLTVT.

This clone was seen just once. The chain employs TRBV4-1 and TRBJ2-7, with 10 positions matching TRBD1. With V trimmed by 5 bases and J by 2 bases, 6 bases remained unmatched. There are 15 residues in the CDR3. Germline V CDR1 and CDR2: MGHRA, YSYEKL. The CDR3, as DNA: TGCGCCAGCAGCTTTGATGGGACAGGGGCCTACGAGCAGTACTTC. It specifies CASSFDGTGAYEQYF.

This chain links TRBV6-1 with TRBJ1-6, with TRBD1 matching 10 bases. The J segment lost 7 bases and the V segment lost 3 bases, leaving 6 bases of the junction unmatched. CDR3 length: 16 amino acids. Per germline, CDR1 MNHNS and CDR2 SASEGT. CDR3 nucleotide sequence: TGTGCCAGCAGTGATTACCCGGGACAGGGGAATTCACCCCTCCACTTT. Translated: CASSDYPGQGNSPLHF.